This is a list of T cell receptor beta chains from one sample in a study of naive and memory T cell subsets. TCRdb re-derived calls from the UMI-ligation and nested PCR reads in MiXCR, one entry per CDR3 protein. The repertoire holds roughly 83,000 distinct CDR3 sequences, with around 10% as singletons. The sample taken for sequencing was naive CD4+ T cells from blood. The receptors were gathered from a human donor in good health. Both conserved end residues are part of each CDR3. The order of the fields is J gene, V gene, clone size, D gene, CDR3 DNA, CDR3 protein. D genes are given only for firm matches. The size of a clone is reported for some rows only, either as once, few or many, or as a class for expanded clones.

J gene: TRBJ2-1
V gene: TRBV7-3
clone size: many
D gene: TRBD2
CDR3 DNA: TGTGCCAGCAGCTTAATAGCGGGAGTAGGCAATGAGCAGTTCTTC
CDR3 protein: CASSLIAGVGNEQFF

J gene: TRBJ2-7
V gene: TRBV7-8
clone size: -
D gene: -
CDR3 DNA: TGTGCCAGCAGCGCGGGGACAGACGAGCAGTACTTC
CDR3 protein: CASSAGTDEQYF

J gene: TRBJ2-5
V gene: TRBV18
clone size: many
D gene: -
CDR3 DNA: TGTGCCAGCTCTCCGGGACTCAGGGAGACCCAGTACTTC
CDR3 protein: CASSPGLRETQYF

J gene: TRBJ2-7
V gene: TRBV14
clone size: few
D gene: TRBD1
CDR3 DNA: TGTGCCAGCAGCCAAGACAGGACAGGGTACGAGCAGTACTTC
CDR3 protein: CASSQDRTGYEQYF

J gene: TRBJ2-7
V gene: TRBV28
clone size: many
D gene: TRBD1
CDR3 DNA: TGTGCCACCACAACGGACAGGGTAGCCCACGAGCAGTACTTC
CDR3 protein: CATTTDRVAHEQYF

J gene: TRBJ2-3
V gene: TRBV24-1
clone size: -
D gene: -
CDR3 DNA: TGTGCCACCAGTGACCCTGGACAGAGAACAGATACGCAGTATTTT
CDR3 protein: CATSDPGQRTDTQYF

J gene: TRBJ1-5
V gene: TRBV12-3/TRBV12-4
clone size: -
D gene: TRBD1
CDR3 DNA: TGTGCCAGCAGTTTTCGACAGGGCGCCAATCAGCCCCAGCATTTT
CDR3 protein: CASSFRQGANQPQHF

J gene: TRBJ2-3
V gene: TRBV18
clone size: few
D gene: TRBD1
CDR3 DNA: TGTGCCAGCTCACCGACAGGGCGTAAAGATACGCAGTATTTT
CDR3 protein: CASSPTGRKDTQYF

J gene: TRBJ1-1
V gene: TRBV14
clone size: -
D gene: TRBD1
CDR3 DNA: TGTGCCAGCAGGCGAGGGGGCGGCACTGAAGCTTTCTTT
CDR3 protein: CASRRGGGTEAFF

J gene: TRBJ2-2
V gene: TRBV20-1
clone size: few
D gene: -
CDR3 DNA: TGCAGTGCTAGAAGCCACACCGGGGAGCTGTTTTTT
CDR3 protein: CSARSHTGELFF

J gene: TRBJ1-5
V gene: TRBV6-5
clone size: -
D gene: -
CDR3 DNA: TGTGCCAGCAGGGCGACAGGAGCAGGGAGCAATCAGCCCCAGCATTTT
CDR3 protein: CASRATGAGSNQPQHF

J gene: TRBJ2-7
V gene: TRBV7-2
clone size: -
D gene: TRBD2
CDR3 DNA: TGTGCCAGCAGCGTCCGCGGGGGAGCCTACGAGCAGTACTTC
CDR3 protein: CASSVRGGAYEQYF

J gene: TRBJ1-5
V gene: TRBV20-1
clone size: -
D gene: -
CDR3 DNA: TGCAGTGCTAGAACCGGGACCCCCGTTGGAAGCAATCAGCCCCAGCATTTT
CDR3 protein: CSARTGTPVGSNQPQHF

J gene: TRBJ1-6
V gene: TRBV13
clone size: -
D gene: -
CDR3 DNA: TGTGCCAGCAGCACCGGGACACAGAATTCACCCCTCCACTTT
CDR3 protein: CASSTGTQNSPLHF

J gene: TRBJ1-1
V gene: TRBV7-2
clone size: many
D gene: -
CDR3 DNA: TGTGCCAGCAGCTTACAGGGGCAGGTCACTGAAGCTTTCTTT
CDR3 protein: CASSLQGQVTEAFF

J gene: TRBJ1-3
V gene: TRBV20-1
clone size: few
D gene: -
CDR3 DNA: TGCAGTGCTAGTTCCCGGATTAACTCTGGAAACACCATATATTTT
CDR3 protein: CSASSRINSGNTIYF

J gene: TRBJ1-5
V gene: TRBV12-3/TRBV12-4
clone size: -
D gene: -
CDR3 DNA: TGTGCCAGCAGTAGGACGGAGAGCAATCAGCCCCAGCATTTT
CDR3 protein: CASSRTESNQPQHF

J gene: TRBJ2-3
V gene: TRBV7-2
clone size: -
D gene: TRBD1
CDR3 DNA: TGTGCCAGCAGCATAGGACAGGGGCCAGATACGCAGTATTTT
CDR3 protein: CASSIGQGPDTQYF

J gene: TRBJ2-3
V gene: TRBV29-1
clone size: few
D gene: -
CDR3 DNA: TGCAGCGTTGAAGACCTTCAGGCAGATACGCAGTATTTT
CDR3 protein: CSVEDLQADTQYF

J gene: TRBJ1-1
V gene: TRBV19
clone size: few
D gene: TRBD1
CDR3 DNA: TGTGCCACTCGACAGGGGGTCACTGAAGCTTTCTTT
CDR3 protein: CATRQGVTEAFF

J gene: TRBJ1-2
V gene: TRBV21-1
clone size: few
D gene: -
CDR3 DNA: TGTGCCAGCAGCTCCCAGGGACAGATCTATGGCTACACCTTC
CDR3 protein: CASSSQGQIYGYTF

J gene: TRBJ2-5
V gene: TRBV2
clone size: -
D gene: TRBD1
CDR3 DNA: TGTGCCAGCAGGAGAGACGGGACAGGGTCATCGGAGACCCAGTACTTC
CDR3 protein: CASRRDGTGSSETQYF

J gene: TRBJ2-1
V gene: TRBV7-3
clone size: few
D gene: -
CDR3 DNA: TGTGCCAGCAGCCGGCGGGCAGGGGCCTACAATGAGCAGTTCTTC
CDR3 protein: CASSRRAGAYNEQFF

J gene: TRBJ2-7
V gene: TRBV7-9
clone size: many
D gene: TRBD1
CDR3 DNA: TGTGCCAGCAGCTTGGGACAGGGGGCGAACTACGAGCAGTACTTC
CDR3 protein: CASSLGQGANYEQYF

J gene: TRBJ1-1
V gene: TRBV12-3/TRBV12-4
clone size: -
D gene: -
CDR3 DNA: TGTGCCAGCAGTTTACCGGGGGGCACTGAAGCTTTCTTT
CDR3 protein: CASSLPGGTEAFF

J gene: TRBJ2-7
V gene: TRBV19
clone size: many
D gene: TRBD1
CDR3 DNA: TGTGCCAGTAGTAAGGGGACAGGGGGCTCCTACGAGCAGTACTTC
CDR3 protein: CASSKGTGGSYEQYF

J gene: TRBJ1-2
V gene: TRBV29-1
clone size: many
D gene: -
CDR3 DNA: TGCAGCGTTGTAACGGGGAAGGGAGGGGATGGCTACACCTTC
CDR3 protein: CSVVTGKGGDGYTF

J gene: TRBJ1-1
V gene: TRBV18
clone size: once
D gene: TRBD1
CDR3 DNA: TGTGCCAGCTCGCCAGGACAGGGGCTCCGTGGGAACACTGAAGCTTTCTTT
CDR3 protein: CASSPGQGLRGNTEAFF

J gene: TRBJ2-5
V gene: TRBV6-4
clone size: many
D gene: TRBD1
CDR3 DNA: TGTGCCAGCAGCCGGGACAGGGAAGAGACCCAGTACTTC
CDR3 protein: CASSRDREETQYF

J gene: TRBJ2-2
V gene: TRBV7-2
clone size: many
D gene: -
CDR3 DNA: TGTGCCAGCAGCTTCGCTGGTGGGGCTACCGGGGAGCTGTTTTTT
CDR3 protein: CASSFAGGATGELFF

J gene: TRBJ2-7
V gene: TRBV14
clone size: few
D gene: TRBD1
CDR3 DNA: TGTGCCAGCAGCCAAGGCTCCGGGACAGGTACCTCCTACGAGCAGTACTTC
CDR3 protein: CASSQGSGTGTSYEQYF

J gene: TRBJ2-7
V gene: TRBV3-1
clone size: -
D gene: -
CDR3 DNA: TGTGCCAGCAGCCATGACGGACAGGGCGGGGGGTACGAGCAGTACTTC
CDR3 protein: CASSHDGQGGGYEQYF

J gene: TRBJ1-1
V gene: TRBV7-2
clone size: few
D gene: -
CDR3 DNA: TGTGCCAGCAGCCGGACAGAGATTGAAGCTTTCTTT
CDR3 protein: CASSRTEIEAFF

J gene: TRBJ1-1
V gene: TRBV12-3/TRBV12-4
clone size: -
D gene: -
CDR3 DNA: TGTGCCAGCAGTCCCCCTTTCGATGAAGCTTTCTTT
CDR3 protein: CASSPPFDEAFF

J gene: TRBJ1-1
V gene: TRBV19
clone size: -
D gene: -
CDR3 DNA: TGTGCCAGTAGTATCAGCGGGAACACTGAAGCTTTCTTT
CDR3 protein: CASSISGNTEAFF

J gene: TRBJ1-2
V gene: TRBV9
clone size: -
D gene: -
CDR3 DNA: TGTGCCAGCAGCGTAGGTGCAGGGAACTATGGCTACACCTTC
CDR3 protein: CASSVGAGNYGYTF